The clone carrying this TCR beta chain has at least ten counts. No antigen is known for it. This table comes from immunoSEQ multiplex PCR, and its TCRdb copy is limited to in-frame clones, with some not included. The sample has around 45,000 clones, none seen only once. The data were obtained in a study of T cell clonality in common variable immunodeficiency. Study-wide results and limits: CVID subjects shared fewer TCRbeta clones than healthy controls did. Patient heterogeneity in the CVID cohort limited correlations between repertoire features and clinical complications.

Patients and controls were mostly of Caucasian heritage. Sequencing was done on a sample of peripheral blood mononuclear cells. The TCR sequence derives from a person aged 18-69 years in good health.

CDR3 DNA (partial): TGCAGTGCTAGGGCTGACAGAAATAATGAAAAA. It yields the protein CSARADRNNEK. The entire CDR3 sequence reads CSARADRNNEKLFF. This sequence joins TRBV20-1 and TRBJ1-4, with D perhaps TRBD1 (5 bases). The CDR3 goes on 3 residues after the read ends, and that part is filled in from the germline J gene. V lost 3 bases and J 4 bases, leaving 12 bases between the germline ends. CDR3 length: 14 amino acids. Germline assignment: CDR1 DFQATT and CDR2 SNEGSKA (reference sequence).